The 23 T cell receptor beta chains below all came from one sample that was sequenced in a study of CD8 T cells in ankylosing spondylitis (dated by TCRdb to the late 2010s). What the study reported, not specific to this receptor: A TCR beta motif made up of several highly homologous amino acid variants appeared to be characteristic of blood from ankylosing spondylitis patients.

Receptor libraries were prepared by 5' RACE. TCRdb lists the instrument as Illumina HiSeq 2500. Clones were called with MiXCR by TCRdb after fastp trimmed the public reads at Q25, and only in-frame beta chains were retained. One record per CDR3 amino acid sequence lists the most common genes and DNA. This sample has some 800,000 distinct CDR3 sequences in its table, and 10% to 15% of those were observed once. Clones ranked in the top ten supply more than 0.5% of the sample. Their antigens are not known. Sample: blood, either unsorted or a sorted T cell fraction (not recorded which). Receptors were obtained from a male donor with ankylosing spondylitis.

CDR3 residues: CASSSGQDGETQYF. DNA of the CDR3: TGTGCCAGCAGCTCGGGACAGGACGGGGAGACCCAGTACTTC. The rearrangement links TRBV5-6 to TRBJ2-5; 8 positions agree with TRBD1. There are 14 residues in the CDR3. Germline lookup yields CDR1 SGHDT and CDR2 YYEEEE. Trimming cost V 3 bases and J 5 bases; bases outside gene matches: 6.

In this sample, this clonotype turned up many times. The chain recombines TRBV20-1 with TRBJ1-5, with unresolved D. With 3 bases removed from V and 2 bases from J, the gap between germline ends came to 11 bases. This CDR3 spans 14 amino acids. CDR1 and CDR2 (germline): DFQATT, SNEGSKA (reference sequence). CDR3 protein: CSASSGTGNQPQHF. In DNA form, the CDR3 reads TGCAGTGCTAGTTCGGGAACGGGCAATCAGCCCCAGCATTTT.

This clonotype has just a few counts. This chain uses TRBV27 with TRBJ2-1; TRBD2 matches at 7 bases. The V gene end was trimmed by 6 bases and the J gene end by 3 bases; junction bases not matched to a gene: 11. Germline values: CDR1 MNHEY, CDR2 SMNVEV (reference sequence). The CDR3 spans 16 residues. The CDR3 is CASRILGLADYNEQFF. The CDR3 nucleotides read TGTGCCAGCAGGATACTGGGTCTAGCGGACTACAATGAGCAGTTCTTC.

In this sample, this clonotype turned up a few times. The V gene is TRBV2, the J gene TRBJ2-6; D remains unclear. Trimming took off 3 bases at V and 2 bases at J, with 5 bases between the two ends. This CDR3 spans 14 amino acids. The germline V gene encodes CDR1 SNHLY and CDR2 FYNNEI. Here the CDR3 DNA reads TGTGCCAGCAGTGAGTACACTGGGGCCAACGTCCTGACTTTC. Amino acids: CASSEYTGANVLTF.

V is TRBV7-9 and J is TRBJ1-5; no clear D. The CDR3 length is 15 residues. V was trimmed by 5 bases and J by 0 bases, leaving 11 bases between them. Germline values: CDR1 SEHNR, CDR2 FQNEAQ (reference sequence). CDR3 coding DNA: TGTGCCAGCAGCCCCATCGGGGATAGCAATCAGCCCCAGCATTTT. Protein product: CASSPIGDSNQPQHF.

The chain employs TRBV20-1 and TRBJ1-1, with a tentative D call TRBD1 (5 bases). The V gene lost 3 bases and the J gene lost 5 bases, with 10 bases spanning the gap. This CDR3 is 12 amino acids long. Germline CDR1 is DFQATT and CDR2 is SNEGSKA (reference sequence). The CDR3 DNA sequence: TGCAGTGCTAGCGGACACTCAACTGAAGCTTTCTTT. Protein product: CSASGHSTEAFF.

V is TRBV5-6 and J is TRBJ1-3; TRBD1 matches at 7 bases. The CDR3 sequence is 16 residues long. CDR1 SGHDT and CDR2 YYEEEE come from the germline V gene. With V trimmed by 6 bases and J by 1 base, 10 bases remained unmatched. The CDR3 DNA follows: TGTGCCAGCATGTTCCAGGGGGTTGTGTCTGGAAACACCATATATTTT. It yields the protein CASMFQGVVSGNTIYF.

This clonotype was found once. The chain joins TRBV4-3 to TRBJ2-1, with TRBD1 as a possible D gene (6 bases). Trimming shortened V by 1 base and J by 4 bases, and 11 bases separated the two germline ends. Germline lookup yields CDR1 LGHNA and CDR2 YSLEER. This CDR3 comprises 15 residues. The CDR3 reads CASSQAGTTYNEQFF. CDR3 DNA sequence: TGCGCCAGCAGCCAAGCCGGGACAACTTACAATGAGCAGTTCTTC.

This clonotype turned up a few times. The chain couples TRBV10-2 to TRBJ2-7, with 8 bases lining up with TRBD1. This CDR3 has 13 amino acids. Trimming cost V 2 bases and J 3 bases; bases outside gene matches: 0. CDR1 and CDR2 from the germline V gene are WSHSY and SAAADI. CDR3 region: CASSETGGYEQYF. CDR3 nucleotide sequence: TGCGCCAGCAGTGAGACAGGGGGCTACGAGCAGTACTTC.

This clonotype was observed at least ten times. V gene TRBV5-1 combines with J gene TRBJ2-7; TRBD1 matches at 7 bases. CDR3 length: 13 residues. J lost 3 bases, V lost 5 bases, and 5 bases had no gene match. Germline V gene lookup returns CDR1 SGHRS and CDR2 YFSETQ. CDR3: CASRSQGVYEQYF. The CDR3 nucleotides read TGCGCCAGCAGGAGTCAGGGGGTCTACGAGCAGTACTTC.

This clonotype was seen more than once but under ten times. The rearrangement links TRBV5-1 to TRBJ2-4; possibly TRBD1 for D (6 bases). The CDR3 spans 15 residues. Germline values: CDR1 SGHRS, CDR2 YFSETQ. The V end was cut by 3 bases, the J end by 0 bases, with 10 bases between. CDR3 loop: CASSSGELAKNIQYF. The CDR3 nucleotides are TGCGCCAGCAGCTCAGGGGAGCTAGCCAAAAACATTCAGTACTTC.

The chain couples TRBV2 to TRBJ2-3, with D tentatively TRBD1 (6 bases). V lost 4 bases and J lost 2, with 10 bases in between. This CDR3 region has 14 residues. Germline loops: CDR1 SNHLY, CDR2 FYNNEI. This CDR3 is CASSGTENTDTQYF. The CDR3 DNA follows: TGTGCCAGCAGTGGGACAGAGAACACAGATACGCAGTATTTT. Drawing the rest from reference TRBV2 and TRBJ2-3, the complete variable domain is EPEVTQTPSHQVTQMGQEVILRCVPISNHLYFYWYRQILGQKVEFLVSFYNNEISEKSEIFDDQFSVERPDGSNFTLKIRSTKLEDSAMYFCASSGTENTDTQYFGPGTRLTVL.

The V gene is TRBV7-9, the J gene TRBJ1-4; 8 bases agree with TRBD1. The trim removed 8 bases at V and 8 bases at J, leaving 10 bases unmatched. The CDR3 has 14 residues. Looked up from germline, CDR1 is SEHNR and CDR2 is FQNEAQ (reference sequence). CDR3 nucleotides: TGTGCCAGCTTATCCAGGGGGCCTCGGGAAAAACTGTTTTTT. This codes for CASLSRGPREKLFF.

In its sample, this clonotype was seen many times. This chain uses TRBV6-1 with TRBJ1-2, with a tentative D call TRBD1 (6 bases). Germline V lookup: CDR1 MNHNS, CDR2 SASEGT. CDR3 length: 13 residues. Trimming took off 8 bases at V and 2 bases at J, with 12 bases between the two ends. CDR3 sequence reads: CASGKQGNYGYTF. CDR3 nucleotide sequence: TGTGCCAGCGGAAAGCAGGGGAACTATGGCTACACCTTC.

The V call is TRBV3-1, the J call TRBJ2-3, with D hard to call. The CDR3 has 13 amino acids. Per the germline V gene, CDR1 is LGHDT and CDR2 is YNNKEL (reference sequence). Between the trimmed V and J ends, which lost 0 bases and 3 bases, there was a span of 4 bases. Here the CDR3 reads CASSQESTDTQYF. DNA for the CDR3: TGTGCCAGCAGCCAAGAATCAACAGATACGCAGTATTTT.

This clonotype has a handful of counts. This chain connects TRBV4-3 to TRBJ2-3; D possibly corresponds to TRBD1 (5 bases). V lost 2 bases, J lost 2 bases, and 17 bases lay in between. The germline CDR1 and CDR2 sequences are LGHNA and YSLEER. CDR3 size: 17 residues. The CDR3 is CASSQRLPRGLTDTQYF. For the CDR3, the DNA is TGCGCCAGCAGCCAACGACTTCCTAGGGGCCTCACAGATACGCAGTATTTT.

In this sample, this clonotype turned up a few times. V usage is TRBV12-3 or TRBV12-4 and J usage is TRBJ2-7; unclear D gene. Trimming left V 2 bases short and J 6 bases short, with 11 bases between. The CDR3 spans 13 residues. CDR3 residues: CASSLTAEAEQYF. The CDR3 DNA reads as TGTGCCAGCAGTTTAACAGCAGAGGCCGAGCAGTACTTC.

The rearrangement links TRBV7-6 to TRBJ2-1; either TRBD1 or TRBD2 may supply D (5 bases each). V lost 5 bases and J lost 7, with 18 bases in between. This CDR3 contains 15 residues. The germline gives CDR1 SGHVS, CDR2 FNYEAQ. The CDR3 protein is CASSRIARGENEQFF. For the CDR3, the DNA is TGTGCCAGCAGCCGAATCGCTAGAGGGGAAAATGAGCAGTTCTTC.

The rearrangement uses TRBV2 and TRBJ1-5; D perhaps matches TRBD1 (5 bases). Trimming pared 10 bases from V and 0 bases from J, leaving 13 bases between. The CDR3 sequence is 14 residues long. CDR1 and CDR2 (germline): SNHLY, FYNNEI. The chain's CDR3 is CAIGTEYSNQPQHF. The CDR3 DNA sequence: TGTGCCATAGGGACCGAATATAGCAATCAGCCCCAGCATTTT.

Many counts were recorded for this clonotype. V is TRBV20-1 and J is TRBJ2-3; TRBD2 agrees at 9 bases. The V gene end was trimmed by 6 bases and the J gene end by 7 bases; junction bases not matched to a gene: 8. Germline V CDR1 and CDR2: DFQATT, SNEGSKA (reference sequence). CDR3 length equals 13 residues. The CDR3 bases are TGCAGTGCCTTCTCGCGGGGGGGCTATACGCAGTATTTT. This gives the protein CSAFSRGGYTQYF.

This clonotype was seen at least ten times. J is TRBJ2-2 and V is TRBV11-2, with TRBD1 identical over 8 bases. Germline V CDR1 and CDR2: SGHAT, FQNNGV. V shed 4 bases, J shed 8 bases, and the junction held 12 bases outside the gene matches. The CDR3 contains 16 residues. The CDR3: CASSSTRDRTQGELFF. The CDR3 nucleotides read TGTGCCAGCAGCTCGACCCGGGACAGGACGCAGGGGGAGCTGTTTTTT.

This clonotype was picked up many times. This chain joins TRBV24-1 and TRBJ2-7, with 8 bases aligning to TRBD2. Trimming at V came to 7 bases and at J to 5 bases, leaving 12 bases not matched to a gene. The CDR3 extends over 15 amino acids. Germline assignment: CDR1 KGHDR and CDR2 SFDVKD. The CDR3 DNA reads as TGTGCCACCAGCAGTGCCTCGGGACTAGACAACGAGCAGTACTTC. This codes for CATSSASGLDNEQYF.

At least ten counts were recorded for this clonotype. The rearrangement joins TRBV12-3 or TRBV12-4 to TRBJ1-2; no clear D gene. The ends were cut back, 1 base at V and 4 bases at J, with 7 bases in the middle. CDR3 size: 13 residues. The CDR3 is CASSLDRSYGYTF. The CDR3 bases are TGTGCCAGCAGTTTAGACAGATCCTATGGCTACACCTTC.